This TCR beta chain was profiled in a study of cytomegalovirus exposure and HLA in healthy donors. The overall study: Early on, a data release was issued that held roughly 80 million unique TCRs from HLA-typed donors. Study results and limitations: Trimming of TCR beta V- and J-genes showed a link, identified in a later analysis, to a missense DCLRE1C variant. A later analysis showed HLA-associated TCR beta chains outstripping equally common others in clonal expansion.

60 Vbeta and 13 Jbeta primers were used in PCR. Authors' processing steps: Counted up in a later analysis, unique TCR beta chains came to about 80 million, with about 10 million shared. Sequenced by immunoSEQ multiplex PCR; TCRdb stores in-frame clones only, minus some. That table supplies the V and J calls and clone size; D and trimming were determined from the DNA. The table records about 160,000 clones, 84% of them present only once. Between the trimmed V and J ends, which lost 0 bases and 8 bases, there was a span of 26 bases. Germline values: CDR1 LGHNA, CDR2 YSLEER. The length of the CDR3 is 19 residues. This clone has only one observation. What it binds is not known.

Sequenced: PBMCs. The TCR was taken from a man younger than 45 in good health and CMV-seronegative. The rearrangement joins TRBV4-3 to TRBJ2-1; a weak D match, TRBD2 (5 bases). The CDR3: CASSQETIYTGGHLDEQFF. For the CDR3, the DNA is TGCGCCAGCAGCCAAGAGACTATTTATACCGGAGGTCATTTGGATGAGCAGTTCTTC.